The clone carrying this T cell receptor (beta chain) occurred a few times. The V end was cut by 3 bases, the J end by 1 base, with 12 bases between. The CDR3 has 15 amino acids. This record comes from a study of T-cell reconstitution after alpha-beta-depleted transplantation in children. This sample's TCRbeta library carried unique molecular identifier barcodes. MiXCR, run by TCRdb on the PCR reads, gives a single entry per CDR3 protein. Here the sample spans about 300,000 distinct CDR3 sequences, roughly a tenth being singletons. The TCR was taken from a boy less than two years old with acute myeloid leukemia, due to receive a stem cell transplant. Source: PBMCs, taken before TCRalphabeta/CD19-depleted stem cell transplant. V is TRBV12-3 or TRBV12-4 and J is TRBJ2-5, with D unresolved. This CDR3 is CASSFSGYPQETQYF. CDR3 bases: TGTGCCAGCAGTTTCTCCGGGTACCCCCAAGAGACCCAGTACTTC.